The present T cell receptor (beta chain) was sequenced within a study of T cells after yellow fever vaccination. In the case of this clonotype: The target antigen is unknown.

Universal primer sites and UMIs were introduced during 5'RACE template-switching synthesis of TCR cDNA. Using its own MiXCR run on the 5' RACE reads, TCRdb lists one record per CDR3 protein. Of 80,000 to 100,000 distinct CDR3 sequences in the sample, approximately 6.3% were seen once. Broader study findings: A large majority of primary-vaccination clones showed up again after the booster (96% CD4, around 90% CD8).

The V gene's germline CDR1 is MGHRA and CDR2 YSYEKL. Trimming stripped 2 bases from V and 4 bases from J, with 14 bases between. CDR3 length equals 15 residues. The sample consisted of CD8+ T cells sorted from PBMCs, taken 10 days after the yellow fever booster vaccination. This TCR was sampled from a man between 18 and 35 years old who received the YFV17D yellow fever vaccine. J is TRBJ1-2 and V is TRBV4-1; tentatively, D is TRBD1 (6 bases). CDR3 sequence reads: CASSQILQGIYGYTF. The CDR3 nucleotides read TGCGCCAGCAGCCAAATCTTACAGGGAATCTATGGCTACACCTTC.